A single sample is the source of the 17 T cell receptor beta chains below, sequenced in a study of blood T cell repertoires in COVID-19. Measured with immunoSEQ multiplex PCR; TCRdb has only the in-frame clones, and not every one. Among about 120,000 clones, around 80% were seen once, and the ten largest hold under 5%. The specimen sequenced was peripheral blood. Receptors originate from a woman older than 75 with acute or convalescent COVID-19.

The chain uses TRBV3-1 (or the pseudogene TRBV3-2) and TRBJ2-2; 7 bases align to TRBD2. The germline gives CDR1 LGHDT, CDR2 YNNKEL (reference sequence). Trimming removed 2 bases from V and 6 bases from J; junction bases left unmatched: 9. CDR3 length equals 16 residues. The CDR3 is CASSQWFLAGAGELFF. CDR3 bases: TGTGCCAGCAGCCAATGGTTTCTCGCGGGGGCCGGGGAGCTGTTTTTT.

The rearrangement links TRBV7-8 to TRBJ1-1, with 10 bases aligning to TRBD1. From germline, CDR1 is SGHVS and CDR2 FQNEAQ. There are 14 residues in the CDR3. The V segment lost 5 bases and the J segment 4 bases; nucleotides outside the gene matches: 4. The CDR3 loop is CASSPRTGGTEAFF. In DNA form, the CDR3 reads TGTGCCAGCAGCCCAAGGACAGGGGGCACTGAAGCTTTCTTT.

V is TRBV11-2 and J is TRBJ2-4, with 11 bases fitting TRBD2. V shed 0 bases and J 6 bases; nucleotides not matched to a gene: 1. Germline V gives CDR1 SGHAT, CDR2 FQNNGV. CDR3 length: 15 amino acids. CDR3 DNA: TGTGCCAGCAGCTTAGAGGGACTAGCGGCAAACATTCAGTACTTC. This codes for CASSLEGLAANIQYF. The entire variable domain, with the rest obtained from reference TRBV11-2 and TRBJ2-4, is as follows: EAGVAQSPRYKIIEKRQSVAFWCNPISGHATLYWYQQILGQGPKLLIQFQNNGVVDDSQLPKDRFSAERLKGVDSTLKIQPAKLEDSAVYLCASSLEGLAANIQYFGAGTRLSVL.

This clone has more than one count but fewer than ten. The chain has TRBV6-2 or TRBV6-3 and TRBJ2-5; TRBD1 is a possible D gene (6 bases). Per the germline V gene, CDR1 is MNHEY and CDR2 is SVGEGT. CDR3 length: 14 amino acids. Trimming stripped 0 bases from V and 3 bases from J, with 8 bases between. The chain's CDR3 is CASSYSGTKETQYF. The CDR3 DNA sequence: TGTGCCAGCAGTTACTCGGGGACAAAAGAGACCCAGTACTTC.

The genes are TRBV7-6 and TRBJ2-3; TRBD2 aligns across 11 bases. This CDR3 comprises 18 residues. The trim removed 1 base at V and 3 bases at J, leaving 9 bases unmatched. Germline CDR1 SGHVS, CDR2 FNYEAQ. As DNA, the CDR3 is TGTGCCAGCAGCTTAGAACTCTCCGGGACTAGCGGTACAGATACGCAGTATTTT. This gives the protein CASSLELSGTSGTDTQYF.

The genes are TRBV10-1 and TRBJ2-7; 13 positions match TRBD2. Germline assignment: CDR1 WNHNN and CDR2 SYGVQD (reference sequence). V was clipped by 6 bases and J by 4 bases; unmatched bases: 3. This CDR3 has 14 amino acids. For the CDR3, the DNA is TGCGCCAGCAGCAAGACTAGCGGGGGGTACGAGCAGTACTTC. This sequence encodes CASSKTSGGYEQYF.

The chain recombines TRBV5-1 with TRBJ1-3; D perhaps matches TRBD1 (5 bases). The CDR3 length is 17 residues. Germline CDR1 is SGHRS and CDR2 is YFSETQ. Trimming stripped 2 bases from V and 4 bases from J, with 19 bases between. CDR3 sequence (DNA): TGCGCCAGCAGCTTACTCCCGGCGGGGGGATCGGGAAACACCATATATTTT. This encodes CASSLLPAGGSGNTIYF.

This chain connects TRBV29-1 to TRBJ1-4, with D unclear. Trimming removed 5 bases from V and 0 bases from J, with 10 bases in between. CDR1 is SQVTM, CDR2 ANQGSEA, per germline. This CDR3 spans 14 amino acids. The CDR3 protein is CSVQDPATNEKLFF. The CDR3 DNA sequence: TGCAGCGTTCAGGATCCAGCAACTAATGAAAAACTGTTTTTT.

The sample holds one count of this clone. J is TRBJ2-5 and V is TRBV11-2; a weak D match, TRBD2 (6 bases). Between the trimmed V and J ends, which lost 1 base and 7 bases, there was a span of 10 bases. The CDR3 totals 13 residues. Per germline, CDR1 SGHAT and CDR2 FQNNGV. The CDR3 reads CASSLGGTVTQYF. The CDR3 coding sequence is TGTGCCAGCAGCTTAGGCGGGACGGTGACCCAGTACTTC.

The chain has TRBV5-5 and TRBJ2-7; 8 nucleotides match TRBD2. The V and J ends lost 1 base and 3 bases, in that order; junction bases with no gene match: 3. Germline V lookup: CDR1 SGHKS, CDR2 YYEKEE (reference sequence). The CDR3 extends over 14 amino acids. This CDR3 reads CASSLPGGVYEQYF. The CDR3 nucleotides are TGTGCCAGCAGCTTGCCCGGGGGGGTCTACGAGCAGTACTTC.

This chain connects TRBV3-1 (or the pseudogene TRBV3-2) to TRBJ2-2; 10 bases align to TRBD1. V trimming: 3 bases; J trimming: 7 bases; junction bases outside the gene matches: 5. CDR1 is LGHDT and CDR2 is YNNKEL in the germline V gene (reference sequence). The CDR3 spans 15 residues. The CDR3 region is CASSHWDRGNGELFF. The CDR3 DNA reads as TGTGCCAGCAGCCACTGGGACAGGGGTAACGGGGAGCTGTTTTTT.

This rearrangement joins TRBV24-1 to TRBJ1-3; TRBD1 agrees at 7 bases. Germline V gives CDR1 KGHDR, CDR2 SFDVKD. The V segment lost 4 bases and the J segment 2 bases; nucleotides outside the gene matches: 7. The CDR3 has 16 residues. The CDR3 region has the DNA TGTGCCACCAGTGAGGGGGACAGCGGGCCTGGAAACACCATATATTTT. Protein: CATSEGDSGPGNTIYF.

The V call is TRBV19, the J call TRBJ2-3, with D possibly matching TRBD1 (6 bases). The CDR3 extends over 20 amino acids. V was pared by 3 bases and J by 1 base, with 26 bases between. Germline V CDR1 and CDR2: LNHDA, SQIVND (reference sequence). The DNA for the CDR3 is TGTGCCAGTAGTATTCGACAGGATCTAGGGGATGATATCCGCACAGATACGCAGTATTTT. Translation gives CASSIRQDLGDDIRTDTQYF.

V and J are TRBV5-1 and TRBJ1-5, with a weak D call TRBD1 (5 bases). This CDR3 is 15 amino acids long. V gave up 0 bases and J gave up 0 bases, with 7 bases separating them. Germline V gene sequence: CDR1 SGHRS, CDR2 YFSETQ. The CDR3 reads CASSLGQTSNQPQHF. The CDR3 DNA reads TGCGCCAGCAGCTTGGGACAGACTAGCAATCAGCCCCAGCATTTT.

The V call is TRBV5-4, the J call TRBJ2-2; possibly TRBD1 for D (5 bases). Trimming stripped 1 base from V and 0 bases from J, with 10 bases between. Germline CDR1 is SGHNT and CDR2 is YYREEE (reference sequence). The CDR3 length is 16 residues. The CDR3 bases are TGTGCCAGCAGCTTGCGACAGCTCGCGAACACCGGGGAGCTGTTTTTT. It specifies CASSLRQLANTGELFF.

This CDR3 reads CASSLDWGLLSGNTIYF. For the CDR3, the DNA is TGTGCCAGCAGCTTGGATTGGGGCCTCCTATCTGGAAACACCATATATTTT. The V gene is TRBV7-2, the J gene TRBJ1-3, with TRBD1 as a possible D gene (5 bases). The V gene lost 3 bases and the J gene lost 1 base, with 16 bases spanning the gap. Germline V gene data show CDR1 as SGHTA and CDR2 as FQGNSA. The CDR3 contains 17 residues.

There are a few counts of this clone. The chain has TRBV1 and TRBJ2-2; TRBD2 is the table's D call and was not checked against the DNA. TRBV1 is a listed pseudogene. CDR3 length: 19 amino acids. CDR3 sequence (DNA): TGCACCAGCAGCCCCCGGTTGGTAGCGGGGGGGATGGGCACCGGGGAGCTGTTTTTT. Amino acids: CTSSPRLVAGGMGTGELFF.